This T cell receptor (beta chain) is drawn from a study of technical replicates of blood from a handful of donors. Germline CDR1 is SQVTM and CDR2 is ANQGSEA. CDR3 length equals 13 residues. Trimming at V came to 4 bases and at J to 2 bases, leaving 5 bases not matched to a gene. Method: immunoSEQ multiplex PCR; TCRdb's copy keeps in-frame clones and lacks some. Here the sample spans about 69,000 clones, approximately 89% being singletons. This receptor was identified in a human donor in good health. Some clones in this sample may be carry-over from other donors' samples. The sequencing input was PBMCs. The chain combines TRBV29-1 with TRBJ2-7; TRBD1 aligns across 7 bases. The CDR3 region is CSVGQGTAYEQYF. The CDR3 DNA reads TGCAGCGTTGGACAAGGGACAGCCTACGAGCAGTACTTC.